The 15 T cell receptor beta chains listed next were all sequenced from one sample in a study of PD-1 blockade in mismatch repair-deficient tumors. Only in-frame clones appear in the TCRdb table, and some are missing; sequencing was by immunoSEQ multiplex PCR. The sample consists of under 75,000 clones, about 87% of them appearing once. Sequenced material: peripheral blood, taken 52 weeks after starting pembrolizumab. All receptors derive from an adult with mismatch repair-deficient cancer.

This chain uses TRBV19 with TRBJ2-1, with 14 bases lining up with TRBD2. The CDR3 has 19 amino acids. Looked up from germline, CDR1 is LNHDA and CDR2 is SQIVND (reference sequence). V gave up 4 bases and J gave up 7 bases; unmatched junction bases: 15. The CDR3 nucleotides are TGTGCCAGTAGTACCCGGACTAGCGGGAGGCTGGCTACTCGGAATGAGCAGTTCTTC. Translation: CASSTRTSGRLATRNEQFF.

The chain links TRBV4-1 to TRBJ1-1; D is uncertain. The germline V gene has CDR1 MGHRA and CDR2 YSYEKL. The CDR3 is 14 residues long. V was cut by 1 base and J by 3 bases, with 9 bases left in between. The CDR3: CASSQVVGHTEAFF. The CDR3 DNA reads as TGCGCCAGCAGCCAAGTCGTCGGGCACACTGAAGCTTTCTTT.

The CDR3 coding sequence is TGTGCCAGCAGCATCCGGACAGGGGGCTGGAATGAGCAGTTCTTC. It yields the protein CASSIRTGGWNEQFF. The chain carries TRBV7-9 and TRBJ2-1; 11 bases are shared with TRBD1. The germline V gene encodes CDR1 SEHNR and CDR2 FQNEAQ (reference sequence). The CDR3 has 15 residues. V gave up 5 bases and J gave up 7 bases; unmatched junction bases: 7.

The genes are TRBV6-5 and TRBJ2-7; D is uncertain. CDR1 and CDR2 (germline): MNHEY, SVGAGI. The CDR3 runs 11 residues. V was trimmed by 6 bases and J by 6 bases, leaving 9 bases between them. CDR3 coding DNA: TGTGCCAGCAGGAGAGATATCGAGCAGTACTTC. Translated, it gives CASRRDIEQYF.

The chain carries TRBV7-9 and TRBJ1-1; D is possibly TRBD1 (5 bases). This CDR3 is built from 15 residues. Germline V CDR1 and CDR2: SEHNR, FQNEAQ (reference sequence). V lost 2 bases to trimming and J lost 4 bases, with 14 bases between them. The CDR3 region is CASSLKSDGGTEAFF. In DNA form, the CDR3 reads TGTGCCAGCAGCTTAAAAAGCGATGGGGGCACTGAAGCTTTCTTT.

CDR3 DNA sequence: TGTGCCAGCAGTTACGGCAAGGGCCGCACAGATACGCAGTATTTT. Translating gives CASSYGKGRTDTQYF. The rearrangement uses TRBV6-5 and TRBJ2-3, with unresolved D. V gave up 2 bases and J gave up 1 base, with 10 bases separating them. The CDR3 is made up of 15 amino acids. Germline CDR1 is MNHEY and CDR2 is SVGAGI.

The chain recombines TRBV12-5 with TRBJ2-1; 7 bases line up with TRBD2. Germline-derived CDR1 and CDR2 are LGHNT and FRNRAP. The CDR3 spans 15 residues. V lost 5 bases, J lost 7 bases, and 11 bases stayed unmatched. The CDR3 region is CASGDSGSSGNEQFF. CDR3 in DNA: TGTGCTAGTGGTGATAGCGGGTCGAGCGGGAATGAGCAGTTCTTC.

The rearrangement joins TRBV6-1 to TRBJ2-7; D is uncertain. V dropped 2 bases and J dropped 0 bases, with 5 bases sitting between them. CDR1 MNHNS and CDR2 SASEGT come from the germline V gene. The length of the CDR3 is 13 residues. The CDR3 loop reads CASSEHDSYEQYF. In nucleotides, the CDR3 is TGTGCCAGCAGTGAACACGACTCCTACGAGCAGTACTTC.

This chain's CDR3 is CASSLRTGTHHQPQHF. The CDR3 nucleotides read TGCGCCAGCAGCCTCCGGACAGGAACGCACCATCAGCCCCAGCATTTT. The chain links TRBV4-1 to TRBJ1-5; 7 bases agree with TRBD1. Germline loops: CDR1 MGHRA, CDR2 YSYEKL. The CDR3 has 16 amino acids. V dropped 4 bases and J dropped 5; count of bases not matched to a gene: 11.

V gene TRBV6-1 combines with J gene TRBJ1-5, with a tentative D call TRBD1 (6 bases). The CDR3 has 15 residues. Germline assignment: CDR1 MNHNS and CDR2 SASEGT. Trimming cost V 3 bases and J 6 bases, with 15 bases left between them. CDR3 loop: CASSDPTGYGQPQHF. For the CDR3, the DNA is TGTGCCAGCAGTGACCCAACAGGGTATGGTCAGCCCCAGCATTTT.

The chain has TRBV28 and TRBJ2-7; 7 bases match TRBD1. CDR3 length equals 15 residues. CDR1 MDHEN and CDR2 SYDVKM come from the germline V gene. V shed 5 bases, J shed 0 bases, and the junction held 7 bases outside the gene matches. Written as DNA, the CDR3 is TGTGCCAGCAGTCTGAGGACAGGTAGCTCCTACGAGCAGTACTTC. It codes for CASSLRTGSSYEQYF. The complete variable domain, with remaining parts taken from reference TRBV28 and TRBJ2-7, reads DVKVTQSSRYLVKRTGEKVFLECVQDMDHENMFWYRQDPGLGLRLIYFSYDVKMKEKGDIPEGYSVSREKKERFSLILESASTNQTSMYLCASSLRTGSSYEQYFGPGTRLTVT.

The V gene is TRBV11-2, the J gene TRBJ2-7, with D perhaps TRBD1 (5 bases). In germline, CDR1 is SGHAT, CDR2 FQNNGV. This CDR3 is 14 amino acids long. Trimming shortened V by 4 bases and J by 1 base, and 11 bases separated the two germline ends. CDR3 sequence (DNA): TGTGCCAGCAGCTCGAGTCAGGGTTCCTACGAGCAGTACTTC. It translates to CASSSSQGSYEQYF.

This clone came up once. The V call is TRBV11-2, the J call TRBJ2-7; D not certain. In germline, CDR1 is SGHAT, CDR2 FQNNGV. Trimming pared 1 base from V and 4 bases from J, leaving 11 bases between. The length of the CDR3 is 14 residues. This CDR3 reads CASSLGGGDYEQYF. The CDR3 nucleotides read TGTGCCAGCAGCTTAGGTGGTGGGGATTACGAGCAGTACTTC.

The gene calls are TRBV19 and TRBJ1-1; 9 nucleotides agree with TRBD1. Trimming took 5 bases from V and 0 from J; bases not matched to a gene: 22. The CDR3 sequence is 21 residues long. Germline loops: CDR1 LNHDA, CDR2 SQIVND (reference sequence). CDR3 bases: TGTGCCAGTAGTCCCTTAGGACAGGGGTTTTGGCGACGGGGCATGAACACTGAAGCTTTCTTT. Translation gives CASSPLGQGFWRRGMNTEAFF.

The rearrangement links TRBV28 to TRBJ2-7; 7 positions agree with TRBD1. The CDR3 covers 15 residues. The trim removed 5 bases at V and 2 bases at J, leaving 9 bases unmatched. The germline CDR1 and CDR2 sequences are MDHEN and SYDVKM. CDR3 amino acids: CASSRGPGATYEQYF. The CDR3 nucleotides read TGTGCCAGCAGTAGGGGGCCAGGGGCAACCTACGAGCAGTACTTC.